Each of the 19 T cell receptor beta chains below was sequenced from the same sample in a study of response to subunit inactivated influenza vaccine. TCRdb processed the RT-PCR reads anew with MiXCR; each CDR3 protein has one entry. Seen here are 710,000 or so distinct CDR3 sequences, 15% to 18% observed once, and the top ten hold approximately 10%. The input for sequencing was PBMCs from blood, taken roughly 12 days after vaccination. The receptors shown here come from a man between 50 and 59 years old who received an inactivated influenza vaccine.

This clonotype has at least ten counts. J is TRBJ2-2 and V is TRBV5-1, with TRBD2 matching over 7 bases. The CDR3 loop spans 15 amino acids. V trimming: 5 bases; J trimming: 6 bases; junction bases outside the gene matches: 10. The germline CDR1 and CDR2 sequences are SGHRS and YFSETQ. The CDR3 sequence: CASRASGIGAGELFF. The CDR3 coding sequence is TGCGCCAGCAGGGCCAGCGGGATAGGGGCCGGGGAGCTGTTTTTT.

This rearrangement joins TRBV11-3 to TRBJ2-1; tentative D call: TRBD1 (6 bases). The CDR3 sequence is 12 residues long. Per the germline V gene, CDR1 is SGHNT and CDR2 is YENEEA. The ends were cut back, 3 bases at V and 9 bases at J, with 9 bases in the middle. The CDR3 DNA is TGTGCCAGCAGCTTGCCACAGGGTGAGCAGTTCTTC. It is translated as CASSLPQGEQFF.

CDR3 coding DNA: TGTGCCAGCAGCCGTCCGGGACAGAACTATGGCTACACCTTC. This translates into CASSRPGQNYGYTF. The chain combines TRBV28 with TRBJ1-2, with 7 bases fitting TRBD1. The CDR3 is made up of 14 amino acids. Germline V gives CDR1 MDHEN, CDR2 SYDVKM. The J segment lost 2 bases and the V segment lost 6 bases, leaving 6 bases of the junction unmatched.

The chain uses TRBV19 and TRBJ2-1; possibly TRBD2 for D (5 bases). The germline V and J ends were trimmed by 0 bases and 13 bases, with 10 bases remaining between them. This CDR3 contains 12 residues. CDR1 LNHDA and CDR2 SQIVND come from the germline V gene (reference sequence). The CDR3 loop reads CASSIDPGVQFF. DNA for the CDR3: TGTGCCAGTAGTATAGATCCCGGGGTCCAGTTCTTC.

J is TRBJ2-2 and V is TRBV6-5; 8 bases fit TRBD1. V lost 8 bases, J lost 0 bases, and 5 bases stayed unmatched. This CDR3 has 15 residues. Germline values: CDR1 MNHEY, CDR2 SVGAGI. The DNA for the CDR3 is TGTGCCAGCTGTTCAGGGGGCGCGAACACCGGGGAGCTGTTTTTT. Amino acids: CASCSGGANTGELFF.

This clonotype has only a few counts. The CDR3 bases are TGCGCCAGCAGCTCGGACAGTGCAGGCTACAATGAGCAGTTCTTC. This translates into CASSSDSAGYNEQFF. The chain has TRBV5-1 and TRBJ2-1; D possibly corresponds to TRBD1 (6 bases). Germline V lookup: CDR1 SGHRS, CDR2 YFSETQ. Deletions cut 3 bases from V and 3 bases from J, with 13 bases between. The CDR3 is 15 amino acids.

The table lists this clonotype with many counts. V usage is TRBV12-3 or TRBV12-4 and J usage is TRBJ1-5; the match to TRBD1 covers 7 bases. V lost 6 bases, J lost 4 bases, and 9 bases stayed unmatched. The CDR3 consists of 15 residues. For the CDR3, the DNA is TGTGCCAGCAGCCGGGACAGTACCCTTAATCAGCCCCAGCATTTT. Protein: CASSRDSTLNQPQHF.

V and J are TRBV7-8 and TRBJ2-4; D is undetermined. V dropped 1 base and J dropped 5 bases, with 15 bases sitting between them. Germline-derived CDR1 and CDR2 are SGHVS and FQNEAQ. The length of the CDR3 is 16 residues. The CDR3 bases are TGTGCCAGCAGCTTAGAGGCTTCGGGCACCGAAAACATTCAGTACTTC. Its translation: CASSLEASGTENIQYF.

The chain has TRBV28 and TRBJ1-5; possible D gene TRBD1, 6 bases. Germline CDR1 MDHEN, CDR2 SYDVKM. The CDR3 is 17 amino acids. The V and J ends lost 2 bases and 6 bases respectively, with 20 bases between them. CDR3 loop: CASSLSTAGGEGQPQHF. CDR3 DNA: TGTGCCAGCAGTTTAAGTACCGCGGGGGGCGAGGGTCAGCCCCAGCATTTT.

This clonotype came up a few times. The J gene is TRBJ2-1, the V gene TRBV11-2, with 7 bases matching TRBD2. The CDR3 has 14 amino acids. The V and J ends lost 1 base and 9 bases, in that order; junction bases with no gene match: 6. Germline CDR1 SGHAT, CDR2 FQNNGV. The CDR3 region has the DNA TGTGCCAGCAGCTTAGGGGGGGGTTTGGGTGAGCAGTTCTTC. Translated, it gives CASSLGGGLGEQFF.

In this sample, this clonotype turned up a few times. A much larger clone lies a single base off, so this may be a read error. J is TRBJ2-5 and V is TRBV12-3 or TRBV12-4; D call uncertain. V was pared by 5 bases and J by 5 bases, with 6 bases between. The CDR3 covers 11 residues. CDR3 in DNA: TGTGCCAGCAGTAGGTGGGAGACCCAGTACTTC. This gives the protein CASSRWETQYF.

This clonotype was seen repeatedly, ten times or more. The chain joins TRBV2 to TRBJ2-7; TRBD1 might be the D (5 bases). Germline-derived CDR1 and CDR2 are SNHLY and FYNNEI. V was shortened by 5 bases and J by 7 bases, with 9 bases between the two germline ends. The CDR3 sequence is 11 residues long. This chain's CDR3 is CASSYRQEQYF. DNA of the CDR3: TGTGCCAGCAGTTACCGACAGGAGCAGTACTTC.

This clonotype was detected a few times. The chain uses TRBV20-1 and TRBJ2-5; 8 nucleotides match TRBD2. The CDR3 is 16 residues long. J gave up 0 bases and V 0 bases, and 6 bases lay outside the gene matches. Germline CDR1 and CDR2: DFQATT and SNEGSKA (reference sequence). Here the CDR3 reads CSARDPAGGYQETQYF. The CDR3 DNA reads TGCAGTGCTAGAGATCCGGCGGGGGGCTACCAAGAGACCCAGTACTTC.

The gene calls are TRBV3-1 and TRBJ2-7; 9 nucleotides agree with TRBD1. The CDR3 has 15 residues. The germline V gene encodes CDR1 LGHDT and CDR2 YNNKEL (reference sequence). V lost 2 bases, J lost 4 bases, and 6 bases stayed unmatched. For the CDR3, the DNA is TGTGCCAGCAGCCAAATACCGGGACAGGGATACGAGCAGTACTTC. Translated, it gives CASSQIPGQGYEQYF.

This clonotype has a handful of counts. This chain uses TRBV10-1 with TRBJ2-7; 8 bases align to TRBD1. This CDR3 is 16 amino acids long. The V and J ends lost 5 bases and 6 bases, in that order; junction bases with no gene match: 15. CDR1 is WNHNN and CDR2 is SYGVQD in the germline V gene (reference sequence). The CDR3 sequence: CASSRDRSHPFSEQYF. In nucleotides, the CDR3 is TGCGCCAGCAGTCGGGACAGGTCCCATCCTTTCTCCGAGCAGTACTTC.

This clonotype was seen a handful of times. The chain is built from TRBV7-2 and TRBJ2-7; D possibly corresponds to TRBD1 (5 bases). Germline V gene data show CDR1 as SGHTA and CDR2 as FQGNSA. The V end lost 1 base, the J end lost 2 bases, and 12 bases lay between the germline ends. CDR3 length: 15 residues. The CDR3 loop reads CASSLVWQGPYEQYF. CDR3 sequence (DNA): TGTGCCAGCAGCTTAGTGTGGCAGGGCCCCTACGAGCAGTACTTC.

Details on this clonotype: A much larger clone differs by one base, so this may be a read error. The rearrangement links TRBV7-9 to TRBJ1-2; D is ambiguous. The CDR3 consists of 17 residues. Germline V CDR1 and CDR2: SEHNR, FQNEAQ (reference sequence). CDR3 loop: CASGLALAVAIPAGYTF. In DNA, the CDR3 is TGTGCCAGCGGCTTAGCGTTGGCAGTCGCAATACCGGCTGGCTACACCTTC.

This clonotype was seen more than once but under ten times. The V gene is TRBV3-1, the J gene TRBJ1-2, with 8 bases identical to TRBD1. V was pared by 6 bases and J by 6 bases, with 9 bases of the junction left unmatched. CDR1 is LGHDT, CDR2 YNNKEL, per germline (reference sequence). CDR3 size: 14 residues. In DNA, the CDR3 is TGTGCCAGCAGTACCCTACGGACAGGGCATGGCTACACCTTC. It is translated as CASSTLRTGHGYTF.

The chain combines TRBV4-3 with TRBJ2-5; possible D gene TRBD1, 6 bases. The CDR3 covers 15 residues. Per the germline V gene, CDR1 is LGHNA and CDR2 is YSLEER. Trimming took off 1 base at V and 2 bases at J, with 11 bases between the two ends. The CDR3 DNA reads as TGCGCCAGCAGCCAAGCGGACAGCAAACAAGAGACCCAGTACTTC. This codes for CASSQADSKQETQYF.